The 29 T cell receptor beta chains below were found in one sample sequenced in a study of T cell responses to AZD1222 COVID-19 vaccine. Some clones are missing from TCRdb's copy, which holds only in-frame ones; the method was immunoSEQ multiplex PCR. Here the sample spans around 120,000 clones, approximately 83% being singletons. Sample: peripheral blood, taken on day 0 of AZD1222 vaccination. These receptors came from an adult in good health.

The genes are TRBV7-9 and TRBJ1-2; D gene ambiguous. With 5 bases removed from V and 4 bases from J, the gap between germline ends came to 14 bases. The length of the CDR3 is 14 residues. Germline CDR1 SEHNR, CDR2 FQNEAQ (reference sequence). The CDR3 DNA sequence: TGTGCCAGCAGCGCAGAGACCGCTCCCTATGGCTACACCTTC. Its protein is CASSAETAPYGYTF.

In nucleotides, the CDR3 is TGCGCCAGCAGCCAAGATAATTGGGGCAATCAGCCCCAGCATTTT. Its translation is CASSQDNWGNQPQHF. This chain connects TRBV4-3 to TRBJ1-5; no definite D call. Germline-derived CDR1 and CDR2 are LGHNA and YSLEER. The CDR3 length is 15 residues. V was clipped by 0 bases and J by 2 bases, with 8 bases between them.

This chain joins TRBV6-5 and TRBJ2-7; no clear D. From germline, CDR1 is MNHEY and CDR2 SVGAGI. The V end was cut by 7 bases, the J end by 0 bases, with 13 bases between. The CDR3 is 14 amino acids. CDR3 sequence reads: CASTGFDGSYEQYF. The CDR3, as DNA: TGTGCCAGCACCGGATTTGACGGCTCCTACGAGCAGTACTTC.

This clone showed up just a few times. The chain links TRBV6-1 to TRBJ2-7, with a tentative D call TRBD2 (6 bases). V shed 2 bases and J shed 12 bases, with 11 bases lying between them. CDR1 is MNHNS and CDR2 is SASEGT in the germline V gene. The CDR3 has 11 amino acids. The CDR3 bases are TGTGCCAGCAGTGAATATAGCGGACCGTACTTC. Amino acid sequence: CASSEYSGPYF.

This clone appeared a few times. One end of the junction fails to match germline, which may point to a read error. The chain couples TRBV29-1 to TRBJ1-5, with unresolved D. Germline V CDR1 and CDR2: SQVTM, ANQGSEA. The CDR3 contains 12 residues. CDR3 sequence: CSVEVPPGPQHF. The CDR3, as DNA: TGCAGCGTAGAAGTCCCACCTGGGCCCCAGCATTTT. Supplemented by reference TRBV29-1 and TRBJ1-5, the full variable domain reads SAVISQKPSRDICQRGTSLTIQCQVDSQVTMMFWYRQQPGQSLTLIATANQGSEATYESGFVIDKFPISRPNLTFSTLTVSNMSPEDSSIYLCSVEVPPGPQHFGDGTRLSIL.

This clone appeared a few times. The chain is built from TRBV7-8 and TRBJ1-6; D ambiguous. CDR3 length equals 14 residues. Germline V CDR1 and CDR2: SGHVS, FQNEAQ. Trimming took off 1 base at V and 6 bases at J, with 7 bases between the two ends. CDR3 protein: CASSLDSFNSPLHF. DNA of the CDR3: TGTGCCAGCAGCTTAGACAGTTTTAATTCACCCCTCCACTTT.

V and J are TRBV6-5 and TRBJ1-4; no clear D. Per the germline V gene, CDR1 is MNHEY and CDR2 is SVGAGI. The V and J ends lost 2 bases and 0 bases respectively, with 4 bases between them. The CDR3 covers 14 residues. The CDR3 reads CASSYRATNEKLFF. CDR3 DNA: TGTGCCAGCAGTTACCGAGCAACTAATGAAAAACTGTTTTTT.

The CDR3 reads CASSPLGGRAADTQYF. The CDR3 coding sequence is TGTGCCAGCAGCCCCTTAGGCGGGAGGGCCGCAGATACGCAGTATTTT. This chain uses TRBV14 with TRBJ2-3, with 9 positions matching TRBD2. The V and J ends lost 4 bases and 4 bases, in that order; junction bases with no gene match: 9. Germline CDR1 SGHDN, CDR2 FVKESK. This CDR3 region has 16 residues. The complete variable domain, with remaining parts taken from reference TRBV14 and TRBJ2-3, reads EAGVTQFPSHSVIEKGQTVTLRCDPISGHDNLYWYRRVMGKEIKFLLHFVKESKQDESGMPNNRFLAERTGGTYSTLKVQPAELEDSGVYFCASSPLGGRAADTQYFGPGTRLTVL.

The chain uses TRBV7-9 and TRBJ1-1; no firm D call. The V end lost 5 bases, the J end lost 3 bases, and 13 bases lay between the germline ends. Germline V CDR1 and CDR2: SEHNR, FQNEAQ (reference sequence). The length of the CDR3 is 14 residues. CDR3 in amino acids: CASSVLGRHTEAFF. The DNA of the CDR3 is TGTGCCAGCAGCGTACTGGGGAGGCACACTGAAGCTTTCTTT.

The V and J genes are TRBV3-1 (or the pseudogene TRBV3-2) and TRBJ2-5, with TRBD2 matching over 9 bases. Germline assignment: CDR1 LGHDT and CDR2 YNNKEL (reference sequence). The V gene end was trimmed by 5 bases and the J gene end by 5 bases; junction bases not matched to a gene: 6. The length of the CDR3 is 14 residues. The CDR3 DNA follows: TGTGCCAGCAGCATCCGCGCGGGAGGGGAGACCCAGTACTTC. It specifies CASSIRAGGETQYF.

The chain links TRBV9 to TRBJ2-3; 8 positions match TRBD2. The germline V gene has CDR1 SGDLS and CDR2 YYNGEE. The length of the CDR3 is 14 residues. V trimming: 1 base; J trimming: 5 bases; junction bases outside the gene matches: 3. The CDR3 DNA follows: TGTGCCAGCAGCGTAAGCGGGAGTGGAGATACGCAGTATTTT. This translates into CASSVSGSGDTQYF.

This rearrangement joins TRBV7-9 to TRBJ2-1; 14 bases align to TRBD2. V dropped 2 bases and J dropped 8; count of bases not matched to a gene: 14. The CDR3 is made up of 19 amino acids. Germline CDR1 is SEHNR and CDR2 is FQNEAQ (reference sequence). The CDR3: CASSLPMTGGTSGSHEQFF. For the CDR3, the DNA is TGTGCCAGCAGCTTACCCATGACCGGGGGGACTAGCGGGAGTCATGAGCAGTTCTTC.

This chain links TRBV9 with TRBJ2-1, with D perhaps TRBD2 (6 bases). Trimming cost V 4 bases and J 1 base, with 12 bases left between them. The length of the CDR3 is 15 residues. The germline CDR1 and CDR2 sequences are SGDLS and YYNGEE. CDR3 residues: CASSLSGVSYNEQFF. The CDR3 DNA reads TGTGCCAGCAGCCTTTCGGGAGTGTCCTACAATGAGCAGTTCTTC.

In the case of this clone: The sample carries other DNA sequences with the same CDR3. The chain is built from TRBV6-1 and TRBJ2-7; no definite D call. Germline V gene data show CDR1 as MNHNS and CDR2 as SASEGT. The CDR3 runs to 13 residues. V lost 1 base to trimming and J lost 0 bases, with 4 bases between them. In nucleotides, the CDR3 is TGTGCCAGCAGTGAAGGGCACTCCTACGAGCAGTACTTC. It translates to CASSEGHSYEQYF.

The rearrangement uses TRBV5-5 and TRBJ2-2, with no clear D. V was trimmed by 5 bases and J by 2 bases, leaving 13 bases between them. Germline-derived CDR1 and CDR2 are SGHKS and YYEKEE (reference sequence). This CDR3 region has 15 residues. The CDR3 loop is CASRRDLLNTGELFF. The CDR3 nucleotides are TGTGCCAGCAGAAGGGATCTCCTTAACACCGGGGAGCTGTTTTTT.

As to this clone: One base away lies a much larger clone, so this may be a sequencing read error. V gene TRBV4-2 combines with J gene TRBJ2-7, with D possibly being TRBD2 (5 bases). The germline V gene has CDR1 LGHNA and CDR2 YNFKEQ. V shed 1 base and J shed 6 bases, with 16 bases lying between them. There are 15 residues in the CDR3. CDR3 coding DNA: TGTGCCAGCAGCCAAGTTCGGGATACTCAATGCGAGCAGTACTTC. Protein product: CASSQVRDTQCEQYF.

This chain links TRBV18 with TRBJ2-1; TRBD2 agrees at 10 bases. Trimming took 3 bases from V and 4 from J; bases not matched to a gene: 18. The CDR3 extends over 20 amino acids. Germline V gene sequence: CDR1 KGHSH, CDR2 LQKENI. The chain's CDR3 is CASSPRVRGLWTSGYNEQFF. CDR3 coding DNA: TGTGCCAGCTCACCCCGCGTCAGGGGGTTATGGACTAGCGGTTACAATGAGCAGTTCTTC.

The CDR3 region has the DNA TGTGCCAGCAGCTCCCCTGCCTGGGGCTACGAGCAGTACTTC. Residues: CASSSPAWGYEQYF. The chain combines TRBV5-4 with TRBJ2-7; no definite D call. Deletions cut 3 bases from V and 3 bases from J, with 13 bases between. The CDR3 is 14 amino acids. CDR1 is SGHNT and CDR2 is YYREEE in the germline V gene (reference sequence).

The chain has TRBV6-1 and TRBJ1-3; D is uncertain. With 2 bases removed from V and 4 bases from J, the gap between germline ends came to 15 bases. In germline, CDR1 is MNHNS, CDR2 SASEGT. CDR3 length: 16 amino acids. CDR3 sequence reads: CASSERKGESGNTIYF. CDR3 sequence (DNA): TGTGCCAGCAGTGAACGAAAGGGAGAGTCGGGAAACACCATATATTTT.

V and J are TRBV5-1 and TRBJ1-5; 10 bases align to TRBD1. The J segment lost 0 bases and the V segment lost 6 bases, leaving 9 bases of the junction unmatched. The germline gives CDR1 SGHRS, CDR2 YFSETQ. This CDR3 spans 17 amino acids. The CDR3 DNA follows: TGCGCCAGCACACCGACAGGGGGCCTGTATAGCAATCAGCCCCAGCATTTT. It yields the protein CASTPTGGLYSNQPQHF. Together with reference TRBV5-1 and TRBJ1-5, the CDR3 gives the full variable domain: KAGVTQTPRYLIKTRGQQVTLSCSPISGHRSVSWYQQTPGQGLQFLFEYFSETQRNKGNFPGRFSGRQFSNSRSEMNVSTLELGDSALYLCASTPTGGLYSNQPQHFGDGTRLSIL.

V gene TRBV19 combines with J gene TRBJ1-2, with no clear D. The length of the CDR3 is 13 residues. Trimming removed 1 base from V and 8 bases from J, with 11 bases in between. CDR1 is LNHDA and CDR2 is SQIVND in the germline V gene (reference sequence). The CDR3 sequence is CASSIGGKAGYTF. CDR3 sequence (DNA): TGTGCCAGTAGTATAGGCGGGAAGGCAGGCTACACCTTC.

Worth noting for this clone: Other DNA sequences within the sample encode an identical CDR3. This chain joins TRBV7-2 and TRBJ2-3, with D maybe TRBD1 (5 bases). V lost 1 base and J 7 bases, leaving 6 bases between the germline ends. Per the germline V gene, CDR1 is SGHTA and CDR2 is FQGNSA. The CDR3 contains 12 residues. The CDR3 DNA follows: TGTGCCAGCAGCTTAGAGGGGTATACGCAGTATTTT. This codes for CASSLEGYTQYF.

The chain has TRBV7-6 and TRBJ1-4, with TRBD1 matching 7 bases. Germline CDR1 is SGHVS and CDR2 is FNYEAQ. Unmatched junction bases numbered 9, after V lost 5 bases and J lost 0 bases. CDR3 length equals 17 residues. Written as DNA, the CDR3 is TGTGCCAGCAGCACCCGACAGGGTGTGACAACTAATGAAAAACTGTTTTTT. This codes for CASSTRQGVTTNEKLFF.

There are a few counts of this clone. This chain joins TRBV10-3 and TRBJ2-1, with 9 positions matching TRBD1. V lost 10 bases, J lost 7 bases, and 14 bases stayed unmatched. The germline V gene encodes CDR1 ENHRY and CDR2 SYGVKD. CDR3 length: 15 amino acids. The CDR3 nucleotides are TGTGCCACTGCTTCGGTTGGACAGGGGACGAATGAGCAGTTCTTC. This translates into CATASVGQGTNEQFF.

The chain uses TRBV9 and TRBJ2-3, with D tentatively TRBD2 (6 bases). The germline V and J ends were trimmed by 0 bases and 0 bases, with 11 bases remaining between them. The CDR3 runs 16 residues. Germline V gene data show CDR1 as SGDLS and CDR2 as YYNGEE. The CDR3 DNA sequence: TGTGCCAGCAGCGTAGGTGCCGGGACTAGCACAGATACGCAGTATTTT. Protein: CASSVGAGTSTDTQYF.

This clone was seen a few times. The gene calls are TRBV6-5 and TRBJ1-2; 12 positions match TRBD1. Germline CDR1 is MNHEY and CDR2 is SVGAGI. The CDR3 is 16 amino acids. V was pared by 4 bases and J by 8 bases, with 11 bases of the junction left unmatched. The CDR3 nucleotides read TGTGCCAGCAGTTTCATCGTCCGGGACAGGGGGCGAGGCTACACCTTC. It yields the protein CASSFIVRDRGRGYTF.

The chain recombines TRBV19 with TRBJ1-2, with unresolved D. The CDR3 length is 17 residues. Looked up from germline, CDR1 is LNHDA and CDR2 is SQIVND (reference sequence). Trimming left V 7 bases short and J 3 bases short, with 24 bases between. The CDR3 spells CASTLRQDPSHYYGYTF. CDR3 in DNA: TGTGCCAGTACCCTACGGCAGGATCCCTCCCACTACTATGGCTACACCTTC.

This chain links TRBV9 with TRBJ1-6; D remains ambiguous. V was pared by 2 bases and J by 7 bases, with 16 bases between. The CDR3 is made up of 16 amino acids. Looked up from germline, CDR1 is SGDLS and CDR2 is YYNGEE. CDR3 sequence: CASSVASQLVNSPLHF. The CDR3 bases are TGTGCCAGCAGCGTGGCCAGTCAATTAGTCAATTCACCCCTCCACTTT.

The J gene is TRBJ2-7, the V gene TRBV19, with TRBD1 identical over 11 bases. The CDR3 consists of 15 residues. With V trimmed by 6 bases and J by 1 base, 5 bases remained unmatched. Looked up from germline, CDR1 is LNHDA and CDR2 is SQIVND (reference sequence). The CDR3 bases are TGTGCCAGTAGAGGGACAGGGGGGATGTCCTACGAGCAGTACTTC. Translation: CASRGTGGMSYEQYF. The full variable domain, rest sourced from reference TRBV19 and TRBJ2-7, is DGGITQSPKYLFRKEGQNVTLSCEQNLNHDAMYWYRQDPGQGLRLIYYSQIVNDFQKGDIAEGYSVSREKKESFPLTVTSAQKNPTAFYLCASRGTGGMSYEQYFGPGTRLTVT.